The 29 T cell receptor beta chains below come from one sample, sequenced in a study of control samples from healthy donors and cancer patients. The repertoire was sequenced with immunoSEQ multiplex PCR; TCRdb's copy has only in-frame clones and lacks some. The specimen's table records 150,000 to 200,000 clones. Sequencing used blood. All receptors derive from a woman aged 25 to 39 in good health.

The chain links TRBV14 to TRBJ1-2; D gene unclear. The CDR3 spans 15 residues. Germline CDR1 SGHDN, CDR2 FVKESK. V was trimmed by 1 base and J by 8 bases, leaving 17 bases between them. The CDR3 bases are TGTGCCAGCAGCCAAGCGGCAACAAAGGGAGGCGGCTACACCTTC. This translates into CASSQAATKGGGYTF.

The V gene is TRBV7-9, the J gene TRBJ1-5, with a possible D match to TRBD1 (6 bases). The CDR3 extends over 16 amino acids. V lost 0 bases and J 10 bases, leaving 19 bases between the germline ends. Germline values: CDR1 SEHNR, CDR2 FQNEAQ (reference sequence). In DNA, the CDR3 is TGTGCCAGCAGCTTAGCGGCGGGGGCGAGCATGGGACCCCAGCATTTT. Translating it yields CASSLAAGASMGPQHF.

In DNA, the CDR3 is TGTGCCAGCAGCCCCAGGAGACAGGGGCCGTCCTACGAGCAGTACTTC. It codes for CASSPRRQGPSYEQYF. The chain couples TRBV7-9 to TRBJ2-7; 8 bases are a match to TRBD1. The CDR3 has 16 amino acids. CDR1 SEHNR and CDR2 FQNEAQ come from the germline V gene (reference sequence). V gave up 5 bases and J gave up 1 base; unmatched junction bases: 10.

The chain employs TRBV12-3 or TRBV12-4 and TRBJ1-2; the D gene is possibly TRBD1 (6 bases). Trimming took 5 bases from V and 5 from J, leaving 12 bases between them. The CDR3 contains 13 residues. CDR3 region: CASSRRTEYGYTF. As DNA, the CDR3 is TGTGCCAGCAGTCGACGGACAGAGTATGGCTACACCTTC.

The chain combines TRBV7-2 with TRBJ1-5; 7 bases are a match to TRBD1. This CDR3 has 14 amino acids. The J segment lost 3 bases and the V segment lost 6 bases, leaving 5 bases of the junction unmatched. CDR1 and CDR2 (germline): SGHTA, FQGNSA. CDR3 in DNA: TGTGCCAGCAGTTCGACAGGGTCCAATCAGCCCCAGCATTTT. It yields the protein CASSSTGSNQPQHF.

This chain links TRBV28 with TRBJ2-6, with D unresolved. V was shortened by 3 bases and J by 0 bases, with 6 bases between the two germline ends. The CDR3 is 15 residues long. Per germline, CDR1 MDHEN and CDR2 SYDVKM. DNA for the CDR3: TGTGCCAGCAGTTTCTTTACCTCTGGGGCCAACGTCCTGACTTTC. Protein: CASSFFTSGANVLTF.

The V gene is TRBV4-3, the J gene TRBJ2-1; D possibly matches TRBD1 or TRBD2 (6 bases each). Trimming cost V 4 bases and J 8 bases, with 21 bases left between them. From germline, CDR1 is LGHNA and CDR2 YSLEER. CDR3 length: 16 amino acids. Here the CDR3 reads CASSRGWGALRDEQFF. CDR3 coding DNA: TGCGCCAGCAGCCGAGGGTGGGGGGCCCTCAGGGATGAGCAGTTCTTC.

The CDR3 sequence is CASSSGGGYEKLFF. The CDR3 nucleotides read TGCGCCAGCAGTTCAGGGGGCGGGTATGAAAAACTGTTTTTT. This chain links TRBV5-1 with TRBJ1-4, with 8 bases identical to TRBD1. In germline, CDR1 is SGHRS, CDR2 YFSETQ. Unmatched junction bases numbered 6, after V lost 5 bases and J lost 6 bases. The CDR3 covers 14 residues.

The chain uses TRBV5-4 and TRBJ2-5, with D perhaps TRBD1 (5 bases). Trimming cost V 4 bases and J 5 bases, with 24 bases left between them. The germline V gene has CDR1 SGHNT and CDR2 YYREEE (reference sequence). This CDR3 is 17 amino acids long. CDR3 nucleotides: TGTGCCAGCAGCAAAAAAACAGGACCGCCACGACTGGAGACCCAGTACTTC. Translating gives CASSKKTGPPRLETQYF.

The J gene is TRBJ2-7, the V gene TRBV4-2, with D perhaps matching TRBD1 or TRBD2 (5 bases each). Germline values: CDR1 LGHNA, CDR2 YNFKEQ. The CDR3 covers 17 residues. V was cut by 1 base and J by 9 bases, with 25 bases left in between. This CDR3 reads CASSQAGVGAGSDGQYF. CDR3 DNA: TGTGCCAGCAGCCAAGCTGGGGTTGGGGCAGGGAGCGACGGGCAGTACTTC.

The V gene is TRBV4-1, the J gene TRBJ2-3, with a tentative D call TRBD2 (6 bases). Germline V CDR1 and CDR2: MGHRA, YSYEKL. With 2 bases removed from V and 2 bases from J, the gap between germline ends came to 8 bases. The CDR3 extends over 14 amino acids. CDR3 sequence reads: CASSQPGVTDTQYF. The CDR3 DNA reads TGCGCCAGCAGCCAACCGGGGGTCACAGATACGCAGTATTTT.

This sequence joins TRBV7-9 and TRBJ1-6; 10 bases fit TRBD1. Trimming at V came to 5 bases and at J to 8 bases, leaving 6 bases not matched to a gene. The germline gives CDR1 SEHNR, CDR2 FQNEAQ (reference sequence). The CDR3 runs to 15 residues. The CDR3 protein is CASSARDRGYSPLHF. CDR3 bases: TGTGCCAGCAGCGCCCGGGACAGGGGTTATTCACCCCTCCACTTT.

The chain joins TRBV19 to TRBJ2-7; 9 positions agree with TRBD1. CDR1 is LNHDA, CDR2 SQIVND, per germline (reference sequence). Trimming took 10 bases from V and 5 from J; bases not matched to a gene: 9. CDR3 size: 13 residues. CDR3 loop: CAIDGQGFHEQYF. Here the CDR3 DNA reads TGTGCCATTGATGGACAGGGGTTCCACGAGCAGTACTTC.

The chain recombines TRBV5-1 with TRBJ2-2, with a weak D call TRBD1 (6 bases). Per the germline V gene, CDR1 is SGHRS and CDR2 is YFSETQ. The CDR3 is 14 amino acids. With 4 bases removed from V and 5 bases from J, the gap between germline ends came to 12 bases. The CDR3, as DNA: TGCGCCAGCAGCACCGGACAGAAAACCGGGGAGCTGTTTTTT. Translation: CASSTGQKTGELFF.

V usage is TRBV11-2 and J usage is TRBJ2-7; D may match TRBD1 or TRBD2 (6 bases each). V shed 5 bases and J shed 6 bases, with 17 bases lying between them. The germline V gene has CDR1 SGHAT and CDR2 FQNNGV. This CDR3 has 14 amino acids. CDR3 DNA sequence: TGTGCCAGCAGCCCCCTCGGGGGCAGGACCGAGCAGTACTTC. Protein: CASSPLGGRTEQYF.

V and J are TRBV11-2 and TRBJ1-5; D uncertain. The V gene lost 5 bases and the J gene lost 7 bases, with 18 bases spanning the gap. Germline V gene data show CDR1 as SGHAT and CDR2 as FQNNGV. This CDR3 region has 15 residues. CDR3 in amino acids: CASSEQLGFRQPQHF. The CDR3 DNA sequence: TGTGCCAGCAGCGAACAATTGGGATTTCGACAGCCCCAGCATTTT. The full variable domain, rest sourced from reference TRBV11-2 and TRBJ1-5, is EAGVAQSPRYKIIEKRQSVAFWCNPISGHATLYWYQQILGQGPKLLIQFQNNGVVDDSQLPKDRFSAERLKGVDSTLKIQPAKLEDSAVYLCASSEQLGFRQPQHFGDGTRLSIL.

The rearrangement links TRBV19 to TRBJ2-3; a weak D match, TRBD1 (6 bases). V dropped 10 bases and J dropped 0 bases, with 11 bases sitting between them. The CDR3 sequence is 13 residues long. CDR1 and CDR2 (germline): LNHDA, SQIVND (reference sequence). The CDR3 here is CAIAGASTDTQYF. In nucleotides, the CDR3 is TGTGCCATCGCAGGGGCGAGCACAGATACGCAGTATTTT. Full variable domain (rest looked up from reference TRBV19 and TRBJ2-3): DGGITQSPKYLFRKEGQNVTLSCEQNLNHDAMYWYRQDPGQGLRLIYYSQIVNDFQKGDIAEGYSVSREKKESFPLTVTSAQKNPTAFYLCAIAGASTDTQYFGPGTRLTVL.

V and J are TRBV9 and TRBJ1-3; 8 bases are a match to TRBD1. Trimming at V came to 0 bases and at J to 0 bases, leaving 5 bases not matched to a gene. Germline V lookup: CDR1 SGDLS, CDR2 YYNGEE. This CDR3 comprises 17 residues. As DNA, the CDR3 is TGTGCCAGCAGCGTAGAGGCCAGGGGGCTCTCTGGAAACACCATATATTTT. Translation: CASSVEARGLSGNTIYF.

The genes are TRBV12-3 or TRBV12-4 and TRBJ1-1; no firm D call. The CDR3 is 13 residues long. Trimming took 3 bases from V and 7 from J, leaving 12 bases between them. The CDR3 spells CASSFARSVEAFF. CDR3 in DNA: TGTGCCAGCAGTTTTGCCCGATCGGTTGAAGCTTTCTTT.

This chain connects TRBV5-1 to TRBJ1-2; possibly TRBD1 for D (6 bases). The germline V gene has CDR1 SGHRS and CDR2 YFSETQ. This CDR3 spans 13 amino acids. The V end was cut by 4 bases, the J end by 7 bases, with 14 bases between. The CDR3 reads CASSREGVGGYTF. The DNA for the CDR3 is TGCGCCAGCAGCCGGGAGGGGGTAGGTGGCTACACCTTC.

The gene calls are TRBV15 and TRBJ1-6; D uncertain. This CDR3 has 14 amino acids. The germline V and J ends were trimmed by 0 bases and 13 bases, with 13 bases remaining between them. Germline CDR1 and CDR2: LNHNV and YYDKDF (reference sequence). CDR3: CATSRDPLIRPLHF. The CDR3 DNA is TGTGCCACCAGCAGAGACCCATTAATACGGCCCCTCCACTTT.

The chain couples TRBV27 to TRBJ2-3; 9 bases agree with TRBD2. After removal of 3 bases from V and 3 bases from J, the junction contained 7 bases not matched to a gene. CDR1 and CDR2 (germline): MNHEY, SMNVEV (reference sequence). The CDR3 is 16 amino acids. As DNA, the CDR3 is TGTGCCAGCAGTTTCCTCCAGCGGGGGGCTACAGATACGCAGTATTTT. It codes for CASSFLQRGATDTQYF.

The chain couples TRBV6-1 to TRBJ1-1; D remains unclear. Trimming pared 2 bases from V and 11 bases from J, leaving 9 bases between. CDR3 length: 11 amino acids. Looked up from germline, CDR1 is MNHNS and CDR2 is SASEGT. The CDR3 region is CASSEYGWAFF. The CDR3 bases are TGTGCCAGCAGTGAATATGGTTGGGCTTTCTTT.

The J gene is TRBJ2-7, the V gene TRBV6-5; D is possibly TRBD2 (5 bases). This CDR3 has 13 amino acids. The V end was cut by 10 bases, the J end by 0 bases, with 13 bases between. The germline CDR1 and CDR2 sequences are MNHEY and SVGAGI. The CDR3 protein is CATTRGPSYEQYF. CDR3 coding DNA: TGTGCCACCACCCGAGGGCCCTCCTACGAGCAGTACTTC.

The chain uses TRBV7-2 and TRBJ2-3; 9 bases fit TRBD2. The CDR3 consists of 17 residues. Germline CDR1 is SGHTA and CDR2 is FQGNSA. Trimming cost V 2 bases and J 2 bases; bases outside gene matches: 8. The CDR3 DNA reads TGTGCCAGCAGCTTACGGGGCGGGGGGGTCCTCACAGATACGCAGTATTTT. Protein product: CASSLRGGGVLTDTQYF.

The J gene is TRBJ2-1, the V gene TRBV5-6; maybe TRBD2 (6 bases). V gave up 0 bases and J gave up 1 base, with 17 bases separating them. The CDR3 contains 18 residues. The germline gives CDR1 SGHDT, CDR2 YYEEEE. In DNA form, the CDR3 reads TGTGCCAGCAGCTTGGTTGGGAACGACGGAGGGTCCTACAATGAGCAGTTCTTC. Encoded protein: CASSLVGNDGGSYNEQFF.

The chain links TRBV29-1 to TRBJ2-7; D tentatively reads TRBD1 or TRBD2 (5 bases each). CDR1 is SQVTM and CDR2 is ANQGSEA in the germline V gene. Between the trimmed V and J ends, which lost 5 bases and 5 bases, there was a span of 16 bases. CDR3 length equals 13 residues. CDR3 sequence: CSVRDGRGNEQYF. The CDR3 DNA is TGCAGCGTTCGGGACGGACGAGGGAACGAGCAGTACTTC.

V gene TRBV21-1 combines with J gene TRBJ1-2. TRBV21-1 is a known pseudogene. The CDR3 is made up of 14 amino acids. CDR3: CASSKLWQTYGYTF. The CDR3 coding sequence is TGTGCCAGCAGCAAACTTTGGCAGACCTATGGCTACACCTTC.

This chain uses TRBV5-1 with TRBJ1-1; a weak D match, TRBD1 (5 bases). Germline V gives CDR1 SGHRS, CDR2 YFSETQ. V lost 0 bases and J lost 4, with 16 bases in between. The CDR3 consists of 16 residues. In DNA, the CDR3 is TGCGCCAGCAGCTTGGTTTCGTCTTGGGGGGGCACTGAAGCTTTCTTT. Translating gives CASSLVSSWGGTEAFF.